This T cell receptor beta chain was identified in a study of blood T cells in healthy people across ages. General observations from the study: Long-lived and aged donors differed, with more naive CD4+ cells and higher diversity in the long-lived. Donor CMV status, an unknown factor, possibly confounded changes in expanded clonotypes.

As regards this clonotype: What it binds is not known.

Isolation of PBMCs gave at least 7 million cells per sample. It was with a sample-barcoded 5' primer and a J-beta primer mix that a second PCR of roughly 6 to 11 cycles was run. MiXCR, applied by TCRdb to the 5' RACE reads, yields one record per CDR3 protein. Of some 1.6 million distinct CDR3 sequences in the sample, roughly a third are singletons; the top ten hold 10% to 12%. This receptor was obtained from a woman aged 25 to 39 in good health. Sequences were obtained from blood.

In DNA, the CDR3 is TGTGCCAGCAGCTTCGGGGCTAAGCAGGGCCAAGAGACCCAGTACTTC. It translates to CASSFGAKQGQETQYF. This rearrangement joins TRBV7-8 to TRBJ2-5; the D gene could be TRBD1 or TRBD2 (5 bases each). The ends were cut back, 3 bases at V and 1 base at J, with 15 bases in the middle. The CDR3 is 16 residues long. Per germline, CDR1 SGHVS and CDR2 FQNEAQ.